These T cell receptor beta chains were read from a single sample in a study of blood T cell repertoires in COVID-19. Profiled with immunoSEQ multiplex PCR; TCRdb holds only in-frame clones, not every one. The sample lists approximately 460,000 clones; approximately 89% were seen once. Input material: peripheral blood. These receptors were collected from a man aged 18 to 29 with COVID-19, enrolled during active disease. Each CDR3 is given with its conserved first and last residue.

j_call cdr3_length v_call cdr3_aa
TRBJ1-5 14 TRBV6-5 CASSSGQVNQPQHF
TRBJ1-2 14 TRBV7-8 CASSQLTVAYGYTF
TRBJ2-3 15 TRBV11-3 CASSLSGESTDTQYF
TRBJ1-3 15 TRBV27 CASSLGQGSGYTIYF
TRBJ2-3 17 TRBV29-1 CSVAEGLGSGNLDTQYF
TRBJ2-7 14 TRBV7-9 CASSPIGTAYEQYF
TRBJ1-4 16 TRBV2 CASRLRATSSGEKLFF
TRBJ2-1 16 TRBV11-2 CASSLVWLAGFDEQFF
TRBJ2-7 15 TRBV24-1 CATSDAGGGSYEQYF
TRBJ2-3 13 TRBV3-1/TRBV3-2 CASSPWGEDTQYF
TRBJ2-2 14 TRBV12-5 CASGLSGFTGELFF
TRBJ1-2 12 TRBV2 CASSQQGNGYTF
TRBJ2-1 18 TRBV4-1 CASSQDHLSGSRYNEQFF
TRBJ1-2 14 TRBV18 CASSPNGQGGGYTF
TRBJ1-1 15 TRBV5-4 CASSLSQSMNTEAFF
TRBJ2-7 14 TRBV3-1/TRBV3-2 CASSQSAQGTEQYF
TRBJ2-3 19 TRBV5-1 CASSFGLAGGITGTDTQYF
TRBJ2-3 17 TRBV7-6 CASSLTPGRGGPDTQYF